Presented here are 14 T cell receptor beta chains from one specimen sequenced in a study of blood T cells in healthy people across ages (dated by TCRdb to about 2015). The receptor library was made with 5' RACE. The reads were generated on an Illumina HiSeq 2500. A second about 7 to 11 cycle PCR used a sample-barcoded 5' primer and a J-beta primer mix. TCRdb reran the public reads through fastp at Q25 and MiXCR, keeping productive beta chains. Rows are combined by CDR3 protein, so each entry shows the most common genes and DNA. Within this sample are about 1,800,000 distinct CDR3 sequences, with roughly 28% of them counted one time only. The top ten clones comprise 7% to 9% of the sample. Specimen: blood. The receptors were sampled from a woman aged 25-40 years in good health.

This clonotype was detected a few times. This rearrangement joins TRBV3-1 to TRBJ1-2; D possibly corresponds to TRBD1 (6 bases). This CDR3 region has 13 residues. Trimming shortened V by 11 bases and J by 3 bases, and 16 bases separated the two germline ends. Per germline, CDR1 LGHDT and CDR2 YNNKEL (reference sequence). The CDR3 DNA is TGTGCCTCCCAGGGGAGAGGTGACTATGGCTACACCTTC. Translated, it gives CASQGRGDYGYTF.

The sample holds many counts of this clonotype. The gene calls are TRBV6-5 and TRBJ2-7; no reliable D call. V lost 6 bases and J lost 5, with 17 bases in between. The CDR3 extends over 14 amino acids. Germline lookup yields CDR1 MNHEY and CDR2 SVGAGI. For the CDR3, the DNA is TGTGCCAGCAGACCTTCTTGGACCGCGGACGAGCAGTACTTC. It encodes CASRPSWTADEQYF.

This clonotype was counted many times. This chain joins TRBV3-1 and TRBJ2-3; tentative D call: TRBD2 (6 bases). The V gene's germline CDR1 is LGHDT and CDR2 YNNKEL (reference sequence). V gave up 4 bases and J gave up 0 bases, with 11 bases separating them. This CDR3 is built from 15 residues. CDR3 bases: TGTGCCAGCAGCCTGACGGCGGGGAGCACAGATACGCAGTATTTT. Its protein is CASSLTAGSTDTQYF.

In this sample, this clonotype turned up many times. The chain joins TRBV20-1 to TRBJ2-7, with D perhaps TRBD2 (6 bases). V dropped 0 bases and J dropped 1 base, with 10 bases sitting between them. The CDR3 is made up of 14 amino acids. Germline loops: CDR1 DFQATT, CDR2 SNEGSKA (reference sequence). CDR3 protein: CSARDNRESYEQYF. The CDR3 DNA follows: TGCAGTGCTAGAGATAACCGGGAGTCCTACGAGCAGTACTTC.

This sequence joins TRBV29-1 and TRBJ1-1, with a tentative D call TRBD1 (5 bases). The ends were cut back, 5 bases at V and 8 bases at J, with 12 bases in the middle. Germline V gives CDR1 SQVTM, CDR2 ANQGSEA. CDR3 length: 11 residues. The CDR3 is CSVRAGGEAFF. The CDR3 DNA follows: TGCAGCGTTCGGGCCGGGGGGGAAGCTTTCTTT.

This chain connects TRBV12-3 or TRBV12-4 to TRBJ1-4, with TRBD1 as a possible D gene (5 bases). The V and J ends lost 3 bases and 7 bases respectively, with 15 bases between them. The CDR3 covers 15 residues. CDR3 bases: TGTGCCAGCAGTTTGATGGGGGTTATGGCTGAAAAACTGTTTTTT. It codes for CASSLMGVMAEKLFF.

CDR3: CASTSSTGVQETQYF. The CDR3 nucleotides are TGCGCCAGCACCTCCTCGACGGGAGTCCAAGAGACCCAGTACTTC. The chain is built from TRBV5-1 and TRBJ2-5; the D gene is possibly TRBD2 (6 bases). V was shortened by 6 bases and J by 1 base, with 16 bases between the two germline ends. This CDR3 has 15 amino acids. Germline loops: CDR1 SGHRS, CDR2 YFSETQ. The variable domain in full, completed from reference TRBV5-1 and TRBJ2-5, reads KAGVTQTPRYLIKTRGQQVTLSCSPISGHRSVSWYQQTPGQGLQFLFEYFSETQRNKGNFPGRFSGRQFSNSRSEMNVSTLELGDSALYLCASTSSTGVQETQYFGPGTRLLVL.

A single count supports this clonotype. The DNA of the CDR3 is TGTGCCAGCAGCGGTATTAACGACACTGAAGCTTTCTTT. The encoded protein is CASSGINDTEAFF. The chain uses TRBV7-3 and TRBJ1-1; no clear D gene. The CDR3 sequence is 13 residues long. The ends were cut back, 5 bases at V and 3 bases at J, with 10 bases in the middle. CDR1 and CDR2 from the germline V gene are SGHTA and FQGTGA.

This clonotype was picked up a small number of times. The gene calls are TRBV12-3 or TRBV12-4 and TRBJ2-7; D gene unclear. The CDR3 is 13 residues long. Trimming took off 3 bases at V and 3 bases at J, with 9 bases between the two ends. The CDR3 coding sequence is TGTGCCAGCAGTTTCAGTGGGTTCTACGAGCAGTACTTC. This codes for CASSFSGFYEQYF.

This clonotype was seen a handful of times. The V gene is TRBV20-1, the J gene TRBJ2-4, with TRBD1 matching over 9 bases. This CDR3 is built from 14 residues. Germline V CDR1 and CDR2: DFQATT, SNEGSKA (reference sequence). The ends lost 1 base at V and 4 bases at J; junction bases unmatched: 2. CDR3 amino acids: CSARGQGGKNIQYF. The CDR3 DNA reads as TGCAGTGCTAGAGGACAGGGGGGTAAAAACATTCAGTACTTC.

J is TRBJ1-1 and V is TRBV15; unclear D gene. V was pared by 0 bases and J by 6 bases, with 11 bases between. The V gene's germline CDR1 is LNHNV and CDR2 YYDKDF (reference sequence). The CDR3 extends over 14 amino acids. The DNA of the CDR3 is TGTGCCACCAGCAGAGATGGGGTATTAGCTGAAGCTTTCTTT. Translation gives CATSRDGVLAEAFF. The whole variable domain, filled in from reference TRBV15 and TRBJ1-1, reads DAMVIQNPRYQVTQFGKPVTLSCSQTLNHNVMYWYQQKSSQAPKLLFHYYDKDFNNEADTPDNFQSRRPNTSFCFLDIRSPGLGDTAMYLCATSRDGVLAEAFFGQGTRLTVV.

The chain is built from TRBV21-1 and TRBJ1-6; TRBD1 is taken as the D call from the table, unchecked against the DNA. TRBV21-1 is annotated as a pseudogene. There are 19 residues in the CDR3. CDR3 DNA: TGTGCCAGCAGCAAAAACTTTACGGGACAGCACCAACATAATTCACCCCTCCACTTT. This gives the protein CASSKNFTGQHQHNSPLHF.

CDR3 amino acids: CATSRPADRGRGSYEQYF. The CDR3 nucleotides are TGTGCCACCAGCAGACCAGCGGACCGGGGCAGGGGCTCCTACGAGCAGTACTTC. This chain joins TRBV15 and TRBJ2-7; D is perhaps TRBD1 (6 bases). V was cut by 2 bases and J by 0 bases, with 20 bases left in between. The CDR3 runs 18 residues. Germline V gene data show CDR1 as LNHNV and CDR2 as YYDKDF (reference sequence).

The J gene is TRBJ2-4, the V gene TRBV20-1; a possible D gene is TRBD1 (7 bases). V gave up 1 base and J gave up 13 bases, with 23 bases separating them. This CDR3 is built from 15 residues. Per the germline V gene, CDR1 is DFQATT and CDR2 is SNEGSKA (reference sequence). The CDR3 loop reads CSARAGGRGRREQYF. The CDR3 DNA reads TGCAGTGCTAGAGCCGGAGGAAGGGGGCGGAGGGAGCAGTACTTC.